These 5 T cell receptor beta chains were sequenced from one sample in a study of spatial heterogeneity in lung cancer. A single record per CDR3 protein comes from TCRdb applying MiXCR to the 5' RACE reads. The profile covers fewer than 20,000 distinct CDR3 sequences, with about 7.5% appearing a single time and approximately 25% taken by the ten largest. Antigens for these TCRs are unknown. Points from the study as a whole: Counts that tracked tumor mutation counts were those of expanded intratumoral alpha and beta TCRs.

Time point of the sample: sample taken at primary tumor resection. Source: lung tumor tissue, taken at surgery. The receptor source for this set is a male donor with early-stage non-small cell lung cancer.

At least ten counts were recorded for this clonotype. The V and J genes are TRBV6-5 and TRBJ2-7; D not resolved. The ends were cut back, 4 bases at V and 6 bases at J, with 7 bases in the middle. The CDR3 sequence is 11 residues long. Per germline, CDR1 MNHEY and CDR2 SVGAGI. The CDR3 loop is CASSSLAEQYF. DNA for the CDR3: TGTGCCAGCAGTTCCCTCGCCGAGCAGTACTTC.

This clonotype came up many times. This sequence joins TRBV6-6 and TRBJ1-5; 11 nucleotides agree with TRBD1. The CDR3 sequence is 17 residues long. Trimming removed 2 bases from V and 5 bases from J; junction bases left unmatched: 8. Germline CDR1 and CDR2: MNHNY and SVGAGI (reference sequence). Here the CDR3 reads CASSYRTGGAVDQPQHF. The CDR3, as DNA: TGTGCCAGCAGTTACAGGACAGGGGGCGCGGTGGATCAGCCCCAGCATTTT.

This clonotype showed up many times. V and J are TRBV20-1 and TRBJ2-5; 8 nucleotides line up with TRBD1. The CDR3 is 15 residues long. Germline loops: CDR1 DFQATT, CDR2 SNEGSKA (reference sequence). The V and J ends lost 0 bases and 4 bases, in that order; junction bases with no gene match: 7. The DNA for the CDR3 is TGCAGTGCTAGAGATGGGCAGGGGGCAAGAGAGACCCAGTACTTC. It specifies CSARDGQGARETQYF.

This clonotype appeared many times. At one end the junction does not follow the germline gene, possibly because of a read error. This chain uses TRBV6-6 with TRBJ1-5, with D unclear. This CDR3 has 13 residues. CDR1 and CDR2 (germline): MNHNY, SVGAGI (reference sequence). CDR3 in DNA: TGTGCCAGCAGCCCGGCGGGGAATCAACCCCAGCATTTT. Protein: CASSPAGNQPQHF.

A few counts support this clonotype. The chain carries TRBV4-2 and TRBJ1-2; D is unresolved. The V gene's germline CDR1 is LGHNA and CDR2 YNFKEQ. This CDR3 region has 14 residues. The V gene lost 1 base and the J gene lost 2 bases, with 8 bases spanning the gap. CDR3 region: CASSQAMENYGYTF. The CDR3 DNA is TGTGCCAGCAGCCAAGCAATGGAGAACTATGGCTACACCTTC.